Listed below are T cell receptor beta chains from one sample, sequenced in a study of blood T cell repertoires in COVID-19. Measured with immunoSEQ multiplex PCR; TCRdb has only the in-frame clones, and not every one. The sample carries around 250,000 clones, around four fifths recorded once. Material for sequencing was peripheral blood. The receptor source for this set is a woman of 80 years or more with acute or convalescent COVID-19. CDR3s leave out the opening cysteine and the closing phenylalanine or tryptophan. The order of the fields is V gene, J gene, CDR3 protein.

TRBV4-1	TRBJ2-7	ASSQGKGANEQY
TRBV12-3/TRBV12-4	TRBJ2-7	ASRKQGGHEQY
TRBV6-2/TRBV6-3	TRBJ1-6	ASSNSQGANSPLH
TRBV7-3	TRBJ2-5	ASSLGGGAQETQY
TRBV7-2	TRBJ2-7	ASSFRGGVYEQY
TRBV19	TRBJ1-5	ASTSGQGWDQPQH
TRBV2	TRBJ1-3	ASISEGIVTGNTIY
TRBV5-1	TRBJ2-7	ASSLVTSGTYEQY
TRBV3-1/TRBV3-2	TRBJ2-6	ASSQVPRGQGAGANVLT
TRBV21-1	TRBJ1-3	ASRGTAGPRFSGNTIY
TRBV9	TRBJ1-6	ASSRQNNSPLH
TRBV7-2	TRBJ2-1	ASSLGLAGGDNEQF
TRBV19	TRBJ1-1	ASSMGRVIDTEAF
TRBV3-1/TRBV3-2	TRBJ1-4	ASSLKGGNEKLF
TRBV25-1	TRBJ2-1	ASSDGRRGSYNEQF
TRBV5-1	TRBJ2-3	ASTRQGADTQY
TRBV28	TRBJ2-1	ASSSTSAVLVQF
TRBV15	TRBJ1-5	ATSTGFNQPQH
TRBV4-3	TRBJ2-3	ASSRQAGGPGDTQY
TRBV7-6	TRBJ1-3	ASSYRGMQGNTIY
TRBV25-1	TRBJ1-4	ASSESGQGIATNEKLF
TRBV19	TRBJ2-3	ASSIDQGDTQY
TRBV25-1	TRBJ2-5	ASSEKGRGRETQY
TRBV6-1	TRBJ2-3	ASSEGTIQTQY
TRBV7-9	TRBJ1-1	ASSPGLVQTDTEAF
TRBV27	TRBJ1-1	ASSPRDRLEAF
TRBV5-1	TRBJ2-2	ASSLTANTGELF
TRBV7-2	TRBJ1-6	ASSPRTGVANNSPLH
TRBV7-2	TRBJ2-7	ASSLVSSGLLSYEQY
TRBV7-2	TRBJ1-1	ASRGQANTEAF
TRBV18	TRBJ1-2	ASSPGDTNYGYT
TRBV7-8	TRBJ2-1	ASSSRTGTGEQF
TRBV28	TRBJ2-1	ASRALIGTSIGNEQF
TRBV19	TRBJ2-1	ASSISGVDEQF
TRBV9	TRBJ1-1	ASSTHTGGNTEAF
TRBV20-1	TRBJ2-7	SASLGTRVYEQY
TRBV6-5	TRBJ2-1	ASSYSRLQQGKF
TRBV21-1	TRBJ2-7	ASSVAGGEPYEQY
TRBV7-2	TRBJ1-5	ASSLVRDQPQH
TRBV6-5	TRBJ2-1	ASSYPGVSYNEQF
TRBV9	TRBJ1-1	ASSVAPGEAF
TRBV5-6	TRBJ2-7	ASSLRTGGPPEQY